This T cell receptor (beta chain) was obtained from a study of shared clonotypes between healthy human individuals. Study in general: With ages of 18 to 49, the donors were a couple of women and a few men.

CDR1 is MNHNY and CDR2 is SVGAGI in the germline V gene (reference sequence). This CDR3 has 14 amino acids. V was shortened by 7 bases and J by 4 bases, with 16 bases between the two germline ends. In the study's own analysis: ImmunoSEQ only sent back junction sequences with no quality scores, so filtering was done differently. Produced via immunoSEQ multiplex PCR; TCRdb's table is partial and in-frame only. D and trimming come from the DNA, and the V and J calls and clone size come from that table. The data contain fewer than 3 million clones, roughly 92% of them singletons. Only Caucasian adults living in Nashville, Tennessee served as donors.

The source of this sequence is a man younger than 35 in good health. Some clones in this sample may be carry-over from other donors' samples. The chain employs TRBV6-6 and TRBJ1-2; TRBD1 might be the D (6 bases). The sequenced sample consisted of naive CD4+ T cells from PBMCs. Sample subset: CD45RA+ positively selected. This CDR3 is CASTKGGVTYGYTF. CDR3 sequence (DNA): TGTGCCAGCACCAAAGGGGGAGTGACCTATGGCTACACCTTC.